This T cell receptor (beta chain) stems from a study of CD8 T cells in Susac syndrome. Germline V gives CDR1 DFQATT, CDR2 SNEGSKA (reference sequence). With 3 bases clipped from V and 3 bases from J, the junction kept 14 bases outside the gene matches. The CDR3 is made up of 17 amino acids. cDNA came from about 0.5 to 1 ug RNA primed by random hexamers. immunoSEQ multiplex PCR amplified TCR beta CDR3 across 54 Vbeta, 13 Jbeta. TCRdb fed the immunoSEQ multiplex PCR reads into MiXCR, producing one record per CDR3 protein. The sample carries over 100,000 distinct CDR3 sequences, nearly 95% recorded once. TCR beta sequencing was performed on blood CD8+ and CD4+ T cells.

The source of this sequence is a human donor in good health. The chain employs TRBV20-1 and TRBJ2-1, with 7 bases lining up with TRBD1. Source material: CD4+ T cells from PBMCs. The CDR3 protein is CSARDRLHGIIYNEQFF. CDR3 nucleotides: TGCAGTGCTAGGGACAGGCTTCATGGGATTATCTACAATGAGCAGTTCTTC.